A single T cell receptor (beta chain) is shown here with its context. The record originates from a study of blood T cell repertoires in COVID-19. Background on the study: T cells, B-cell-depleted T cells, or PBMCs supplied cDNA or gDNA.

V was pared by 0 bases and J by 0 bases, with 5 bases between. Per germline, CDR1 MNHEY and CDR2 SVGAGI. The CDR3 totals 14 residues. In the authors' methods: Scientists estimated how many nucleated cells there were by amplifying reference gene primers. Sequencing was performed with immunoSEQ multiplex PCR; in TCRdb, only in-frame clones are kept and a portion is missing. The D gene and trimming were derived from the DNA, and the V and J assignments and clone size from that table. The sample includes approximately 180,000 clones, 70% to 90% of them seen just once. What was sequenced was peripheral blood. The chain combines TRBV6-5 with TRBJ1-2; no definite D call. The TCR originated in a man in his 60s with active or convalescent COVID-19. CDR3 sequence (DNA): TGTGCCAGCAGTTACTCTCCAGCTAACTATGGCTACACCTTC. Its protein is CASSYSPANYGYTF.